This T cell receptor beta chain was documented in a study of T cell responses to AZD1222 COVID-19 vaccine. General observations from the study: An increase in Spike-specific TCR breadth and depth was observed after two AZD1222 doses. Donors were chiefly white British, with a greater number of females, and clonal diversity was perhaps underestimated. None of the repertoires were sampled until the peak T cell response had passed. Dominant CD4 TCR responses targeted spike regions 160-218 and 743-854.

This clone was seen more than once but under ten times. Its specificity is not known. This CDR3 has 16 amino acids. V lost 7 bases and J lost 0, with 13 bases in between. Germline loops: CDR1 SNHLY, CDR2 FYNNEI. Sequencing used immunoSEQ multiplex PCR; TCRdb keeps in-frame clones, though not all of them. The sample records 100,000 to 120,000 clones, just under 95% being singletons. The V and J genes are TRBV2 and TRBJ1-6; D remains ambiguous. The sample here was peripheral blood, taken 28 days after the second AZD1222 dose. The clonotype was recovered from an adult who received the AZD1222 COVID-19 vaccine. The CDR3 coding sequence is TGTGCCAGCACCGGACCGTCGAGCTCCTATAATTCACCCCTCCACTTT. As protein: CASTGPSSSYNSPLHF.